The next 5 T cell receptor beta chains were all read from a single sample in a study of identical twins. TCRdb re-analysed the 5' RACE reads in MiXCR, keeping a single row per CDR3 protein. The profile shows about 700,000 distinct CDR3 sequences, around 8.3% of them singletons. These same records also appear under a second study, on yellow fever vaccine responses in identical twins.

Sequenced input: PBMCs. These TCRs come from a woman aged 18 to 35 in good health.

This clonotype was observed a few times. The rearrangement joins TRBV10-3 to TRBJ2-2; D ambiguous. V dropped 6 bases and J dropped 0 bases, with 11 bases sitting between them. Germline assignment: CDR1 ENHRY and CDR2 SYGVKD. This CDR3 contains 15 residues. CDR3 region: CAIRPRSANTGELFF. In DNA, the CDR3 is TGTGCCATCAGGCCCCGGAGCGCGAACACCGGGGAGCTGTTTTTT.

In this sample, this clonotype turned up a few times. DNA of the CDR3: TGCGCCAGCAGCTTGGAGGGTTCTCGTAATCAGCCCCAGCATTTT. Protein: CASSLEGSRNQPQHF. V usage is TRBV5-1 and J usage is TRBJ1-5; D gene uncertain. The CDR3 runs to 15 residues. Germline V gives CDR1 SGHRS, CDR2 YFSETQ. V gave up 0 bases and J gave up 4 bases, with 11 bases separating them.

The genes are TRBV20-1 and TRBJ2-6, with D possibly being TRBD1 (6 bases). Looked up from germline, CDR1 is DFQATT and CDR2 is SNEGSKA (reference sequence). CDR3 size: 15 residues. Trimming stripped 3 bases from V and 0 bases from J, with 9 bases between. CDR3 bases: TGCAGTGCTAGTACAGGGCACTCTGGGGCCAACGTCCTGACTTTC. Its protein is CSASTGHSGANVLTF.

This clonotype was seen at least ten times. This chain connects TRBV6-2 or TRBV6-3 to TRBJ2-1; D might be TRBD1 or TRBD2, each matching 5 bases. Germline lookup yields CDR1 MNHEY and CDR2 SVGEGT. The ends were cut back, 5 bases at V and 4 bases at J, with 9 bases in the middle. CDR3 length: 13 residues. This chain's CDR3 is CASSRGPYNEQFF. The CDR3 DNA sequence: TGTGCCAGCAGTCGGGGCCCTTACAATGAGCAGTTCTTC.

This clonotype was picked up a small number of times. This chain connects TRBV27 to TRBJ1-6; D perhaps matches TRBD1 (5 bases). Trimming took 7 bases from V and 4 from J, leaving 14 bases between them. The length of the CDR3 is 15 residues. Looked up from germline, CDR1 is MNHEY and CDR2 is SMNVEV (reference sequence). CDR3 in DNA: TGTGCCAGCACTCACACGGGGGTTTATAATTCACCCCTCCACTTT. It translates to CASTHTGVYNSPLHF.